This T cell receptor beta chain was sequenced during a study of sequential checkpoint blockade in melanoma. The overall study: Randomization was 1:1 between first-line nivolumab→ipilimumab and ipilimumab→nivolumab. Each arm's sequence ended with maintenance nivolumab.

Generated by immunoSEQ multiplex PCR, the TCRdb table keeps only in-frame clones and is missing some. Here the sample spans around 34,000 clones, less than 85% being singletons. The treatment denotes: randomized to nivolumab then ipilimumab (arm A) or the reverse (arm B). PBMC sorting kept live CD3+CD8+ cells without CD19 or CD56. V was trimmed by 4 bases and J by 3 bases, leaving 9 bases between them. CDR3 length equals 13 residues. CDR1 and CDR2 (germline): SGHDT, YYEEEE. This sample comprised CD8+ T cells sorted from blood (inferred from file names), obtained from a patient given nivolumab and ipilimumab in sequence. J is TRBJ2-3 and V is TRBV5-6; D is ambiguous. The sequence was obtained from a human donor with melanoma. This CDR3 reads CASSPYMTDTQYF. The CDR3 nucleotides are TGTGCCAGCAGCCCTTATATGACAGATACGCAGTATTTT.